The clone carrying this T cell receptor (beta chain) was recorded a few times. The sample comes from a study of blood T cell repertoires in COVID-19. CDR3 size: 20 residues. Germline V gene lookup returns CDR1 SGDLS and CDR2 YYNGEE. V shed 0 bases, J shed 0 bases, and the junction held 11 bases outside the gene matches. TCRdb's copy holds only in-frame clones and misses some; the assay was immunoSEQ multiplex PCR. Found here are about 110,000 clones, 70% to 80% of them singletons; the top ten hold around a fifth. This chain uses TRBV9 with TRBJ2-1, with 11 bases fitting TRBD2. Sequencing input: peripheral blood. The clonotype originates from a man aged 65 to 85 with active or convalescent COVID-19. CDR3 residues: CASSVVGSSGRVSSYNEQFF. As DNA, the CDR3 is TGTGCCAGCAGCGTAGTAGGGAGTAGCGGGAGGGTGAGCTCCTACAATGAGCAGTTCTTC. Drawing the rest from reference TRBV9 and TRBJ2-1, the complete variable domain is DSGVTQTPKHLITATGQRVTLRCSPRSGDLSVYWYQQSLDQGLQFLIQYYNGEERAKGNILERFSAQQFPDLHSELNLSSLELGDSALYFCASSVVGSSGRVSSYNEQFFGPGTRLTVL.